This T cell receptor (beta chain) was identified during a study of human T cells and chemical hapten exposure. Across the whole study: All through the approximately 23-week study, the scalp of each patient received diphenylcyclopropenone doses weekly. The study, taken as a whole, reports: The count of PT1 expanded TCRs correlated positively with patch test score. While controls formed fewer of them, expanded TCRs formed significantly more large CDR3 similarity clusters.

TCRdb used MiXCR to reprocess the RACE reads, holding one entry per CDR3 protein. The table has 50,000 to 65,000 distinct CDR3 sequences, about 10% seen once. In this sample, this clonotype turned up a few times. As yet, its antigen is unknown. The time point is: patch test 3, about 24 weeks after DPC sensitization. Treatment in this sample: therapeutic diphenylcyclopropenone sensitization with weekly scalp DPC. This CDR3 spans 13 amino acids. Trimming removed 5 bases at V and 4 bases at J, with 11 bases between. CDR1 and CDR2 from the germline V gene are SEHNR and FQNEAQ (reference sequence). The sequence derives from a woman in her thirties or forties with alopecia areata. Some clones in this sample may be carry-over from other donors' samples. V usage is TRBV7-9 and J usage is TRBJ1-1; perhaps TRBD1 as D (6 bases). The material was whole blood, obtained in connection with sensitization to the hapten diphenylcyclopropenone (DPC). The CDR3, as DNA: TGTGCCAGCAGCCCAGAGGGGGGCACTGAAGCTTTCTTT. It translates to CASSPEGGTEAFF.